This T cell receptor (beta chain) comes out of a study of graft-versus-host responses after intestinal transplantation. The study's findings and limits: There was an association between peak levels of circulating GvH clones and early post-transplant HvG declines.

In the case of this clone: Its antigen is not identified. Germline and junction disagree at one end, which may indicate a read error. Other DNA sequences in this sample translate to the same CDR3.

The method was immunoSEQ multiplex PCR; TCRdb's version includes in-frame clones alone and lacks a portion of them. The sample shows about 97,000 clones, 85% to 95% of them seen only once. Here the sequenced sample was unstimulated CD8+ T cells sorted from spleen or lymph node cells, taken before transplant. The sequence derives from a human donor who was the organ donor for an intestinal transplant.

Here the CDR3 reads CASSYRTSLGEQYF. The CDR3, as DNA: TGCGCCAGCAGTTACAGGACTAGCCTAGGCGAGCAGTACTTC. This chain uses TRBV6-5 with TRBJ2-7, with 8 bases lining up with TRBD2. CDR3 size: 14 residues. The germline CDR1 and CDR2 sequences are MNHEY and SVGAGI.